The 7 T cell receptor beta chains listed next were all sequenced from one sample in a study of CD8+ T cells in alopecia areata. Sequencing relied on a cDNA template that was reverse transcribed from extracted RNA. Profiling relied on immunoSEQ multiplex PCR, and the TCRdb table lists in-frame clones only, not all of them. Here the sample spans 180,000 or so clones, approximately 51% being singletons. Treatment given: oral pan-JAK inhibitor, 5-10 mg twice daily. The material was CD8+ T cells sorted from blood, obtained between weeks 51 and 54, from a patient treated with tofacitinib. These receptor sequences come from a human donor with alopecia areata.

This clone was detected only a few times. This chain's CDR3 is CASSRGQGRTDTQYF. In DNA form, the CDR3 reads TGCGCCAGCAGCCGGGGACAGGGTCGCACAGATACGCAGTATTTT. The chain couples TRBV5-1 to TRBJ2-3; 9 bases are a match to TRBD1. The germline gives CDR1 SGHRS, CDR2 YFSETQ. CDR3 length: 15 amino acids. Losses at the gene ends were 4 bases for V and 1 base for J; bases not matched to a gene: 4.

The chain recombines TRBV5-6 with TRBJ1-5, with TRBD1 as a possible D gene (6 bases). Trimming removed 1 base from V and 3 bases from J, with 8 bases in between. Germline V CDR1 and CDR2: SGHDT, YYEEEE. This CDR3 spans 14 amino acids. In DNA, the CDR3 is TGTGCCAGCAGCTTGAGGGGGGTCAATCAGCCCCAGCATTTT. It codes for CASSLRGVNQPQHF. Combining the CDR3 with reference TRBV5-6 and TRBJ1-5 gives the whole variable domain DAGVTQSPTHLIKTRGQQVTLRCSPKSGHDTVSWYQQALGQGPQFIFQYYEEEERQRGNFPDRFSGHQFPNYSSELNVNALLLGDSALYLCASSLRGVNQPQHFGDGTRLSIL.

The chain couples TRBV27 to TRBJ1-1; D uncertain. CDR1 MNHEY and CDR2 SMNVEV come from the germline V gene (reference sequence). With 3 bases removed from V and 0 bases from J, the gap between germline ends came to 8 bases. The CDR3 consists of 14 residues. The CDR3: CASSLPGVNTEAFF. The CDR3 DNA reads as TGTGCCAGCAGTTTGCCAGGAGTGAACACTGAAGCTTTCTTT.

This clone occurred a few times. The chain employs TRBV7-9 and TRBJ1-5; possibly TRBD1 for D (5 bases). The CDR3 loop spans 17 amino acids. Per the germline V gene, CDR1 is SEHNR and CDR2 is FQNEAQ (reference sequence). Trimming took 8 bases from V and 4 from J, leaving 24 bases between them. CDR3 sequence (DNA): TGTGCCAGCTCGCGTCAGGTATTGGGGGAGAAAAATCAGCCCCAGCATTTT. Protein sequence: CASSRQVLGEKNQPQHF.

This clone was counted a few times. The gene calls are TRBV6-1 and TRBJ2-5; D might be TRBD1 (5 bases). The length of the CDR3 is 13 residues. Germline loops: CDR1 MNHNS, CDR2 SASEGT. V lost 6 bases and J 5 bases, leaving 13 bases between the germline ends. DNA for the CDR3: TGTGCCAGCAGGATGACAGTCCAGGAGACCCAGTACTTC. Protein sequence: CASRMTVQETQYF.

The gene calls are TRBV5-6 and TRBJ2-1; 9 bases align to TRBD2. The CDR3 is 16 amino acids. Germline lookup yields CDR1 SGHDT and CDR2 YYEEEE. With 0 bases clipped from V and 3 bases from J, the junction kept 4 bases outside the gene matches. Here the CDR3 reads CASSLASGGFYNEQFF. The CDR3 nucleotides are TGTGCCAGCAGCTTGGCCAGCGGGGGGTTCTACAATGAGCAGTTCTTC.

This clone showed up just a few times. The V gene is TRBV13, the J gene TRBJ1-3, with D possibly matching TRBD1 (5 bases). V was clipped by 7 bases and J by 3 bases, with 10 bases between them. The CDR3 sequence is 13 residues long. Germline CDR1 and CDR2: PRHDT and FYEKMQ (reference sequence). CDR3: CASTGTLGNTIYF. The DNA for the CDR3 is TGTGCCAGCACCGGGACTCTTGGAAACACCATATATTTT.